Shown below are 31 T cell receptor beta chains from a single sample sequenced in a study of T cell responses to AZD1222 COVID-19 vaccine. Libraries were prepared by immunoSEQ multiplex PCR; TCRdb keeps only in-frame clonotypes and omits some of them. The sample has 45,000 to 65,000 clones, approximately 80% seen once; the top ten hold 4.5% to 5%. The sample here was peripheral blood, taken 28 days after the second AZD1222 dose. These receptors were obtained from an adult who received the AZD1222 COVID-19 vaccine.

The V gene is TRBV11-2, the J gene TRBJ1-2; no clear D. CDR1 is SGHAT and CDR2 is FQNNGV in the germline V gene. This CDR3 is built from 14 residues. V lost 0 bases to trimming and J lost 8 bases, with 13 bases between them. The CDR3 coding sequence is TGTGCCAGCAGCTTAGAGGCGGCGTTACGCGGCTACACCTTC. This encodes CASSLEAALRGYTF.

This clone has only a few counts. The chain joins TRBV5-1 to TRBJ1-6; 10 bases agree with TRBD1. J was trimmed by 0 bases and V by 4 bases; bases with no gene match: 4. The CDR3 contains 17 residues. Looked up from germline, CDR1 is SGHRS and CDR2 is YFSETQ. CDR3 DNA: TGCGCCAGCAGCCCGGGACAGGGGAGCTCCTATAATTCACCCCTCCACTTT. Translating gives CASSPGQGSSYNSPLHF.

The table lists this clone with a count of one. The CDR3 protein is CASSFRAQNTEAFF. CDR3 DNA: TGCGCCAGCAGCTTCCGGGCCCAGAACACTGAAGCTTTCTTT. The V gene is TRBV5-1, the J gene TRBJ1-1, with D hard to call. This CDR3 has 14 residues. V was clipped by 2 bases and J by 1 base, with 9 bases between them. Germline lookup yields CDR1 SGHRS and CDR2 YFSETQ.

CDR3 sequence reads: CASSTVGETQYF. The CDR3 DNA reads TGTGCCAGTAGTACAGTGGGGGAGACCCAGTACTTC. The chain joins TRBV19 to TRBJ2-5; D call uncertain. Between the trimmed V and J ends, which lost 4 bases and 5 bases, there was a span of 8 bases. Germline V lookup: CDR1 LNHDA, CDR2 SQIVND (reference sequence). The CDR3 has 12 residues.

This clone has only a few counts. The CDR3 DNA reads as TGTGCCAGTAGACCTGGCCGAGGTGGGGGGGACGGGGAGCTGTTTTTT. This sequence encodes CASRPGRGGGDGELFF. The rearrangement joins TRBV19 to TRBJ2-2, with 7 bases lining up with TRBD2. CDR3 length: 16 amino acids. Germline trimming cut 6 bases from V and 7 bases from J; bases unmatched to any gene: 14. CDR1 is LNHDA and CDR2 is SQIVND in the germline V gene (reference sequence).

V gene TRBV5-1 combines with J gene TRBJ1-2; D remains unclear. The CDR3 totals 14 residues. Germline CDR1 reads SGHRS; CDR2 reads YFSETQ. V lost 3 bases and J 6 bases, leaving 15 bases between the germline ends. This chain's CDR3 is CASSSKGPGDGYTF. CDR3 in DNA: TGCGCCAGCAGCTCGAAGGGCCCCGGAGATGGCTACACCTTC. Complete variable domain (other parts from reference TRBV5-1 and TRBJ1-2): KAGVTQTPRYLIKTRGQQVTLSCSPISGHRSVSWYQQTPGQGLQFLFEYFSETQRNKGNFPGRFSGRQFSNSRSEMNVSTLELGDSALYLCASSSKGPGDGYTFGSGTRLTVV.

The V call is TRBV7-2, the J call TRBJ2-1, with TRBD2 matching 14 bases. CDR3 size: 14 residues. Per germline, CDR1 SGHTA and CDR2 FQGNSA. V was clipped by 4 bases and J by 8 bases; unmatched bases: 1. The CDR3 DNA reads TGTGCCAGCAGCTCGGGACTAGCGGGAGATGAGCAGTTCTTC. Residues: CASSSGLAGDEQFF.

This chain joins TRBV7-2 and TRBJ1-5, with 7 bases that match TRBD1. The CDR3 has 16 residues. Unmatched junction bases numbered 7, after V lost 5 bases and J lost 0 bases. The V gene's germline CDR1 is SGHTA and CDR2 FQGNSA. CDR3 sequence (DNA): TGTGCCAGCAGCCCGGGATGGACAGGTAGCAATCAGCCCCAGCATTTT. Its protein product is CASSPGWTGSNQPQHF.

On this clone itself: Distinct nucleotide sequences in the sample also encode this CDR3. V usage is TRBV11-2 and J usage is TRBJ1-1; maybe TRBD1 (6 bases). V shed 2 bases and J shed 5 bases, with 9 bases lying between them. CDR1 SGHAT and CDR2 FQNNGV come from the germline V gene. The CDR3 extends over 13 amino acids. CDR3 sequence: CASSLTGRTEAFF. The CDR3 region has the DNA TGTGCCAGCAGCTTAACAGGGCGGACTGAAGCTTTCTTT.

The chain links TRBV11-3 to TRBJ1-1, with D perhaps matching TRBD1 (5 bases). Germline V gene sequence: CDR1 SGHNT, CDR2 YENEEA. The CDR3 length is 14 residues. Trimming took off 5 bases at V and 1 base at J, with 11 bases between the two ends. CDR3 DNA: TGTGCCAGCAGCCGCAGGGCGGGGAACACTGAAGCTTTCTTT. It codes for CASSRRAGNTEAFF.

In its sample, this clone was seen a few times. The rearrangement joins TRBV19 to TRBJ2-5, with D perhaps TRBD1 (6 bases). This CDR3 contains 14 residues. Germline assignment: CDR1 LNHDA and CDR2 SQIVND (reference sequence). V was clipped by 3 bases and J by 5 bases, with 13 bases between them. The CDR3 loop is CASSMPGDPETQYF. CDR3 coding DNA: TGTGCCAGTAGTATGCCAGGGGATCCGGAGACCCAGTACTTC. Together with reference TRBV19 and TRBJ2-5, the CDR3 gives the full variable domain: DGGITQSPKYLFRKEGQNVTLSCEQNLNHDAMYWYRQDPGQGLRLIYYSQIVNDFQKGDIAEGYSVSREKKESFPLTVTSAQKNPTAFYLCASSMPGDPETQYFGPGTRLLVL.

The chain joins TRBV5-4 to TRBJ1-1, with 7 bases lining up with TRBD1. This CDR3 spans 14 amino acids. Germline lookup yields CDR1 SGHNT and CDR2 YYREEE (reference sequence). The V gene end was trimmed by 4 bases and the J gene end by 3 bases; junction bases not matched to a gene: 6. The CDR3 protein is CASSPGQAYTEAFF. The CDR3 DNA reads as TGTGCCAGCAGCCCAGGACAGGCATACACTGAAGCTTTCTTT.

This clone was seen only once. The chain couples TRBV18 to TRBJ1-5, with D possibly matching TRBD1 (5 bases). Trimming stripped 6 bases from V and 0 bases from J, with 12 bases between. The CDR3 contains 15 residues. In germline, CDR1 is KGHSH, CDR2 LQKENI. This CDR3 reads CASSVGPDSNQPQHF. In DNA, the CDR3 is TGTGCCAGCTCGGTGGGACCGGATAGCAATCAGCCCCAGCATTTT.

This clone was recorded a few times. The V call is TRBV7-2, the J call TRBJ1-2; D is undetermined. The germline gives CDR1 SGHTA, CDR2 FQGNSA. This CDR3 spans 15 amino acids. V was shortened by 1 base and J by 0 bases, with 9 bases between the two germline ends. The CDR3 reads CASSLGSHTNYGYTF. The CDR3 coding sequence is TGTGCCAGCAGCTTAGGCTCCCACACTAACTATGGCTACACCTTC.

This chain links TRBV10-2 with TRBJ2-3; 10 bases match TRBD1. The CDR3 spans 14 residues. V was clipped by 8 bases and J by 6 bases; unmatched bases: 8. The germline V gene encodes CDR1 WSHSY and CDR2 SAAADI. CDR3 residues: CASGPGQGKDTQYF. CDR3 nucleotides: TGCGCCAGCGGCCCGGGACAGGGGAAGGATACGCAGTATTTT.

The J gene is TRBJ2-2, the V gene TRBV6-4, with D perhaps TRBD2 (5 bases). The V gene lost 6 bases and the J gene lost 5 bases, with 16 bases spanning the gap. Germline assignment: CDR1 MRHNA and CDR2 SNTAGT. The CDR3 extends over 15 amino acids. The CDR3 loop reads CASSVRPGRTGELFF. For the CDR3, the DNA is TGTGCCAGCAGCGTTAGACCGGGGAGAACCGGGGAGCTGTTTTTT.

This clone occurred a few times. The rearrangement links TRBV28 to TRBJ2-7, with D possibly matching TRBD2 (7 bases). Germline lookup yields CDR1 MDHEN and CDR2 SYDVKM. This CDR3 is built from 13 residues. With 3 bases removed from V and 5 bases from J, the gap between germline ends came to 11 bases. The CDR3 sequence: CASSLGGPNEQYF. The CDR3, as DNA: TGTGCCAGCAGTTTGGGGGGGCCCAACGAGCAGTACTTC.

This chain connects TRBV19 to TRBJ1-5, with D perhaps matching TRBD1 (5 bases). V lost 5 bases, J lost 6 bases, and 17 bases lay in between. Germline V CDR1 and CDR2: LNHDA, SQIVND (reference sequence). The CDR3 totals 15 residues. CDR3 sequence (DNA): TGTGCCAGTAGTCCCCTCGGGGCGCGGGGTCAGCCCCAGCATTTT. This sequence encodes CASSPLGARGQPQHF.

CDR3 coding DNA: TGTGCCAGCTCACAGACAGGGGTACAAGAGACCCAGTACTTC. This codes for CASSQTGVQETQYF. The genes are TRBV18 and TRBJ2-5; 8 nucleotides agree with TRBD1. The CDR3 runs 14 residues. Looked up from germline, CDR1 is KGHSH and CDR2 is LQKENI. The V and J ends lost 4 bases and 2 bases, in that order; junction bases with no gene match: 3.

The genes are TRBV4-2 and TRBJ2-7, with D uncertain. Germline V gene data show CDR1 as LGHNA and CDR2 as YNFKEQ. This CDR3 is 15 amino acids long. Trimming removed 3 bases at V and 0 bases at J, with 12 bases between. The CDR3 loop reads CASSQGFGSSYEQYF. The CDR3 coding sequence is TGTGCCAGCAGCCAGGGGTTTGGTAGCTCCTACGAGCAGTACTTC.

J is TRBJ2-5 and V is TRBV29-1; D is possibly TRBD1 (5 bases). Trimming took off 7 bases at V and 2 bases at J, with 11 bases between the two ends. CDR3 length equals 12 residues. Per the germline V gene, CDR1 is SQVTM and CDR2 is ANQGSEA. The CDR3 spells CSGLDSQETQYF. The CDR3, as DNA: TGCAGCGGCCTCGACAGTCAAGAGACCCAGTACTTC.

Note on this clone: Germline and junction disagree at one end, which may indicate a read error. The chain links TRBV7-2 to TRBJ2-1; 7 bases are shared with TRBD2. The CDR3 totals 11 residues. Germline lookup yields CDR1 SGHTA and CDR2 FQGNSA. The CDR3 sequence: CASSLAVEQFF. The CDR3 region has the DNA TGTGCCAGCAGCCTAGCGGTTGAGCAGTTCTTC.

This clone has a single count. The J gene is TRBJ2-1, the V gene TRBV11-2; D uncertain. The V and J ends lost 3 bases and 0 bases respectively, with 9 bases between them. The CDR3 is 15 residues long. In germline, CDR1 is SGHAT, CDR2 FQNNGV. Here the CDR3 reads CASSFGESSYNEQFF. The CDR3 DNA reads TGTGCCAGCAGCTTTGGGGAAAGCTCCTACAATGAGCAGTTCTTC.

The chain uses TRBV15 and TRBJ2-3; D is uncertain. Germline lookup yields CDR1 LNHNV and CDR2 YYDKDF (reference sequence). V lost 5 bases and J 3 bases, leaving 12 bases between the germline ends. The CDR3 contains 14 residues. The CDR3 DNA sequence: TGTGCCACCAGCCACGGTCAGGTAACAGATACGCAGTATTTT. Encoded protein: CATSHGQVTDTQYF.

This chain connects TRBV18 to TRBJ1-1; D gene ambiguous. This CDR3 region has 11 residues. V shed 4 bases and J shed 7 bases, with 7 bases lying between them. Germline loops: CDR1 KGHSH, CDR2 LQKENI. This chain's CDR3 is CASSQNLEAFF. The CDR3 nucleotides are TGTGCCAGCTCACAGAACCTTGAAGCTTTCTTT.

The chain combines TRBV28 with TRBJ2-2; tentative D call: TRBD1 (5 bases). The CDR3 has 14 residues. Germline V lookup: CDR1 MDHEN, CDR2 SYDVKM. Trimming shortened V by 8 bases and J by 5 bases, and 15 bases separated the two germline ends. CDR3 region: CASSMAGKTGELFF. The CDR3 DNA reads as TGTGCCAGCTCTATGGCAGGGAAAACCGGGGAGCTGTTTTTT.

CDR3 bases: TGTGCCAGCAGCCCCGGGACTAGCTCCCACGAGCAGTACGTC. Translated, it gives CASSPGTSSHEQYV. The chain combines TRBV6-6 with TRBJ2-7; 9 bases line up with TRBD2. Germline V gene lookup returns CDR1 MNHNY and CDR2 SVGAGI (reference sequence). The CDR3 sequence is 14 residues long.

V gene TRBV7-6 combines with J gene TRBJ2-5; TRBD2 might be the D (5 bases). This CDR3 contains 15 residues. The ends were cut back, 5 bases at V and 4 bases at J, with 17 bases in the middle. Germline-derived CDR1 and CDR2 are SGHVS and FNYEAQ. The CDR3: CASSLGLPFRETQYF. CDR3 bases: TGTGCCAGCAGCCTCGGACTGCCCTTCCGAGAGACCCAGTACTTC.

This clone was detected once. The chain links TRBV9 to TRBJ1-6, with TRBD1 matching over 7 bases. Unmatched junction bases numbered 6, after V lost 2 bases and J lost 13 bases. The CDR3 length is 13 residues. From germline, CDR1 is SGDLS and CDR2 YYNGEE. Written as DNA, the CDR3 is TGTGCCAGCAGCGTCGCAGGGGGGTTCCCCCTCCACTTT. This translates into CASSVAGGFPLHF.

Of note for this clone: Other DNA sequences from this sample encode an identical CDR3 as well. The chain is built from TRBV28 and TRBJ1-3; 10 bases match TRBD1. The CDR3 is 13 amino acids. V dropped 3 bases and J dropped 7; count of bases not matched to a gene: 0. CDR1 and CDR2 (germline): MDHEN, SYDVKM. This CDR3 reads CASSLDRGNTIYF. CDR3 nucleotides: TGTGCCAGCAGTTTGGACAGGGGGAACACCATATATTTT.

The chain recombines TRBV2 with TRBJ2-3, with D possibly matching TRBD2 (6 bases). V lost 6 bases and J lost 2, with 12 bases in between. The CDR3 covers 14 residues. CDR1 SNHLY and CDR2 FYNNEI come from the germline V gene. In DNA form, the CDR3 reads TGTGCCAGCAGCCCGGGACTTCCCACAGATACGCAGTATTTT. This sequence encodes CASSPGLPTDTQYF.